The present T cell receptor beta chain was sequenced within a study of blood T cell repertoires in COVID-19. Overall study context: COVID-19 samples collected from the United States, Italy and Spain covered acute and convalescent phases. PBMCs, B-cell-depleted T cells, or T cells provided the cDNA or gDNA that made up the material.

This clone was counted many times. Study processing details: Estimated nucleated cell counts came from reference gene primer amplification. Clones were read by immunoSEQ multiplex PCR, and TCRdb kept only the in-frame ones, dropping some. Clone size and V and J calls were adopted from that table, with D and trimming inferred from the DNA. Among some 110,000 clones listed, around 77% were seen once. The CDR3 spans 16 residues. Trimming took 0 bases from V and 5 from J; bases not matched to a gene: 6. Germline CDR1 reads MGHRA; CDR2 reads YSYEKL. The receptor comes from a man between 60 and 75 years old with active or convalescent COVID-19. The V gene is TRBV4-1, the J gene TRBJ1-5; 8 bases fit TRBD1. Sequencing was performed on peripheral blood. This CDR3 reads CASSQDRTGPYQPQHF. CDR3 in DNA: TGCGCCAGCAGCCAAGATCGGACAGGGCCCTATCAGCCCCAGCATTTT.